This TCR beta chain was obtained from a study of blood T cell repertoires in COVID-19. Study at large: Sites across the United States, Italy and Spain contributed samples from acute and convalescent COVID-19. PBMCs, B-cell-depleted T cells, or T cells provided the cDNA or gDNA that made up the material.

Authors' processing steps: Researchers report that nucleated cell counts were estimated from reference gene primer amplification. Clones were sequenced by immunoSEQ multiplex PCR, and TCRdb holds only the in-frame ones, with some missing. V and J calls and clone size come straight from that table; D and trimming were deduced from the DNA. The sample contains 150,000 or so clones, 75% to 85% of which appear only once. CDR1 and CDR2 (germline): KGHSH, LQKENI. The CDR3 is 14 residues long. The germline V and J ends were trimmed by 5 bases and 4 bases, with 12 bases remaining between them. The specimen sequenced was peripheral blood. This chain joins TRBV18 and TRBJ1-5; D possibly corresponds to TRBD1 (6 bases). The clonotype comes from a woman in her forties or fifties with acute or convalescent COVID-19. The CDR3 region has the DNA TGTGCCAGCTCAGATCTGGACAGTAATCAGCCCCAGCATTTT. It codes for CASSDLDSNQPQHF.